This is a list of T cell receptor beta chains from one sample in a study of T-cell reconstitution after alpha-beta-depleted transplantation in children. A single record per CDR3 protein comes from TCRdb applying MiXCR to the PCR reads. The data contain fewer than 700,000 distinct CDR3 sequences, 10% to 15% of them singletons. The starting material was PBMCs, mostly from graft donor cells, obtained 360 days after TCRalphabeta/CD19-depleted stem cell transplant. The receptors originated from a male patient younger than 18 who had a stem cell transplant for acute myeloid leukemia, so the T cells may come from the graft donor. Both conserved end residues are part of each CDR3.

V	CDR3
TRBV10-3	CAISEKVWTGISSGANVLTF
TRBV9	CASSVGTSGRSSTDTQYF
TRBV28	CASSPADRVGYGYTF
TRBV13	CASSARTSGWQETQYF
TRBV5-1	CASSLYKGRADEQYF
TRBV7-8	CASSPRGSGRRYEQYF
TRBV5-1	CASSLEGLAGGIYNEQFF
TRBV10-3	CAIMRDSSGGELFF
TRBV7-6	CASSTHLAGDTGTDTQYF
TRBV28	CASSLGLAGPTSYEQYF
TRBV7-6	CASSFLGTPNTGELFF
TRBV7-9	CASSLGYEYTGELFF
TRBV29-1	CSVEVSTAENTEAFF
TRBV7-9	CASSWQGTGYTF
TRBV18	CASSPPELAGRGDTDTQYF
TRBV5-1	CASSFPTGEKETQYF
TRBV6-2/TRBV6-3	CASSPSFEVNEQFF